This entry is about one T cell receptor (beta chain). The same CDR3 arises from other DNA sequences in this sample as well. The germline V gene has CDR1 SGHDT and CDR2 YYEEEE. After removal of 4 bases from V and 4 bases from J, the junction contained 5 bases not matched to a gene. The CDR3 extends over 16 amino acids. Measured with immunoSEQ multiplex PCR; TCRdb has only the in-frame clones, and not every one. Among over 200,000 clones listed, 85% to 90% were seen once. These data belong to a study of blood T cell repertoires in COVID-19. Sample: peripheral blood. This receptor was taken from a man aged 30 to 39 with COVID-19, enrolled during active disease. The chain joins TRBV5-6 to TRBJ1-6, with 10 bases identical to TRBD1. CDR3 residues: CASSRGTGAYNSPLHF. The CDR3 DNA reads TGTGCCAGCAGCCGGGGGACAGGGGCTTATAATTCACCCCTCCACTTT.